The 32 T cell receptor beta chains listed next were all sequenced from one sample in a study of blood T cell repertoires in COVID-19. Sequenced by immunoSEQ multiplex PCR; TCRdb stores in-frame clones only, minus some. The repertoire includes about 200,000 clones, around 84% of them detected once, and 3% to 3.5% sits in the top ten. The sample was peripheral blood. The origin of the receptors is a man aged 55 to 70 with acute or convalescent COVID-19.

This CDR3 is CASSGTLAGGINEQFF. CDR3 coding DNA: TGTGCCAGCAGTGGGACCTTAGCGGGGGGTATTAATGAGCAGTTCTTC. This chain connects TRBV25-1 to TRBJ2-1; the match to TRBD2 covers 10 bases. Germline V gene sequence: CDR1 MGHDK, CDR2 SYGVNS. V trimming: 4 bases; J trimming: 7 bases; junction bases outside the gene matches: 10. The CDR3 totals 16 residues.

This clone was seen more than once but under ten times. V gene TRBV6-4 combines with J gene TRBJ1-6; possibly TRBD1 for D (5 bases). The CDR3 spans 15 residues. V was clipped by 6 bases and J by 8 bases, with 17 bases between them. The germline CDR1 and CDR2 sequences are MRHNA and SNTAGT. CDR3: CASRRRWGEDSPLHF. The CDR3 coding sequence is TGTGCCAGCAGAAGACGGTGGGGGGAAGATTCACCCCTCCACTTT.

This chain's CDR3 is CASGDGSSGANVLTF. In DNA, the CDR3 is TGTGCCAGCGGAGACGGTAGCTCTGGGGCCAACGTCCTGACTTTC. The chain uses TRBV27 and TRBJ2-6, with unresolved D. Trimming stripped 8 bases from V and 0 bases from J, with 11 bases between. The CDR3 consists of 15 residues. Germline assignment: CDR1 MNHEY and CDR2 SMNVEV (reference sequence).

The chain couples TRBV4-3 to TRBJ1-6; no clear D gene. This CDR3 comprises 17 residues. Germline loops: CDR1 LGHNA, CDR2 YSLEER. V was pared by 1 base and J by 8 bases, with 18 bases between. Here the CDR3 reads CASSQAGANAADSPLHF. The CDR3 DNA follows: TGCGCCAGCAGCCAAGCGGGAGCGAACGCGGCCGATTCACCCCTCCACTTT.

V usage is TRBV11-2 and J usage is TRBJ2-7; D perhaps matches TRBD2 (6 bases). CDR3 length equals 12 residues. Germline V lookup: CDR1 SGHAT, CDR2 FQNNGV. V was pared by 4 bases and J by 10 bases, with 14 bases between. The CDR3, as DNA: TGTGCCAGCAGCTACCCGGCGGGAACCCAGTACTTC. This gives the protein CASSYPAGTQYF.

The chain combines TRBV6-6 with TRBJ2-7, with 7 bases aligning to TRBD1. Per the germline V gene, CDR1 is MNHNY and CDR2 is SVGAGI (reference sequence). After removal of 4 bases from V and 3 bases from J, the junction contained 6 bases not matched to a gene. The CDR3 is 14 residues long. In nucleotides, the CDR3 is TGTGCCAGCAGTTTAGCGACAGGGAACTACGAGCAGTACTTC. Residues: CASSLATGNYEQYF.

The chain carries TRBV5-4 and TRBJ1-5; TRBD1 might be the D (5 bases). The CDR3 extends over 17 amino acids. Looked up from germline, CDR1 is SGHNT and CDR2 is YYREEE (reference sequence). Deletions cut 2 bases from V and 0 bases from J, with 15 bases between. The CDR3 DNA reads TGTGCCAGCAGCTTCGGGCAGGGTAAATCTAGCAATCAGCCCCAGCATTTT. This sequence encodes CASSFGQGKSSNQPQHF.

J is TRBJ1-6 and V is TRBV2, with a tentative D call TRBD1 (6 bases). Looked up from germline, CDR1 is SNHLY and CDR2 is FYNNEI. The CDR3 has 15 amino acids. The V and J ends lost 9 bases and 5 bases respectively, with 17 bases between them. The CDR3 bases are TGTGCCAGTAGACGAGGGACACCAAATAATTCACCCCTCCACTTT. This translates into CASRRGTPNNSPLHF. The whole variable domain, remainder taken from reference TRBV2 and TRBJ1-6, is EPEVTQTPSHQVTQMGQEVILRCVPISNHLYFYWYRQILGQKVEFLVSFYNNEISEKSEIFDDQFSVERPDGSNFTLKIRSTKLEDSAMYFCASRRGTPNNSPLHFGNGTRLTVT.

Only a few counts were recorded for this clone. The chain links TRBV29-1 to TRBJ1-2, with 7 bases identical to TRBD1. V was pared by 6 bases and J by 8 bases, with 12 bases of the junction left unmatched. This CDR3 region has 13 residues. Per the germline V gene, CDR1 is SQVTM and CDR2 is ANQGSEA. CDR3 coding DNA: TGCAGCGTCGGACAGGTCAGCTTGGAGGGCTACACCTTC. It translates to CSVGQVSLEGYTF.

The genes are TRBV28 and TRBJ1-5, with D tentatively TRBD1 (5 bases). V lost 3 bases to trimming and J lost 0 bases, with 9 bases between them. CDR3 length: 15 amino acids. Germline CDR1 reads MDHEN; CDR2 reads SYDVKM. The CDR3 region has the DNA TGTGCCAGCAGTTTGGACACAAATAGCAATCAGCCCCAGCATTTT. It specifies CASSLDTNSNQPQHF.

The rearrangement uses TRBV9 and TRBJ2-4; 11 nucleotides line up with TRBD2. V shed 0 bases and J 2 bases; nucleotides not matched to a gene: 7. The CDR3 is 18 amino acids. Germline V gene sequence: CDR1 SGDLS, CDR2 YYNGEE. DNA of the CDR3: TGTGCCAGCAGCGTAGGGACTAGCGGGCATACCTCCAAAAACATTCAGTACTTC. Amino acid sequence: CASSVGTSGHTSKNIQYF.

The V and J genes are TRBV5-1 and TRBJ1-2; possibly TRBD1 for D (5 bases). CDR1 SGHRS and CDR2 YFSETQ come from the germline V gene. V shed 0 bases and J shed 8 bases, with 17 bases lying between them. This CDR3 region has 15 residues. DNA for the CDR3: TGCGCCAGCAGCTTGGCCGGGCAGGGAGGTGAGGGCTACACCTTC. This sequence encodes CASSLAGQGGEGYTF.

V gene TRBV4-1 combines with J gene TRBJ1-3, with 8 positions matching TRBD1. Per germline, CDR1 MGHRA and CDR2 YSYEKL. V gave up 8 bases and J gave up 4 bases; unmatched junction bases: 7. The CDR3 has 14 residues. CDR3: CASGWTGKGNTIYF. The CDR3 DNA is TGCGCCAGCGGATGGACAGGGAAAGGAAACACCATATATTTT.

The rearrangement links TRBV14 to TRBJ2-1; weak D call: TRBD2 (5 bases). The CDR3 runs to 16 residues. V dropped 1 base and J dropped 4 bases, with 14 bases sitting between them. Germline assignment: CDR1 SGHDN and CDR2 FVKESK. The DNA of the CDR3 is TGTGCCAGCAGCCAAGTGTGGGCTAGCAGATACAATGAGCAGTTCTTC. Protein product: CASSQVWASRYNEQFF.

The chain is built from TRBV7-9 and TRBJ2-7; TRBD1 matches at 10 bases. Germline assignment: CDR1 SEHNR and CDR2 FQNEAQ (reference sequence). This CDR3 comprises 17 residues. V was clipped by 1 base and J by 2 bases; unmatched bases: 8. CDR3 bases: TGTGCCAGCAGCTTAGTCCTATCCGGGACAGGGGCCTACGAGCAGTACTTC. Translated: CASSLVLSGTGAYEQYF. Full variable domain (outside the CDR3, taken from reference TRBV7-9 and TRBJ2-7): DTGVSQNPRHKITKRGQNVTFRCDPISEHNRLYWYRQTLGQGPEFLTYFQNEAQLEKSRLLSDRFSAERPKGSFSTLEIQRTEQGDSAMYLCASSLVLSGTGAYEQYFGPGTRLTVT.

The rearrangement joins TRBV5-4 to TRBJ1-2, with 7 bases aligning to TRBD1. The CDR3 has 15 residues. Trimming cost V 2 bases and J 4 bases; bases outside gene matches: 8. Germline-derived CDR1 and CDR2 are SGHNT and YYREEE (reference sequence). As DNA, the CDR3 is TGTGCCAGCAGCTTCGACCTCCGGGACAGCTATGGCTACACCTTC. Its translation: CASSFDLRDSYGYTF.

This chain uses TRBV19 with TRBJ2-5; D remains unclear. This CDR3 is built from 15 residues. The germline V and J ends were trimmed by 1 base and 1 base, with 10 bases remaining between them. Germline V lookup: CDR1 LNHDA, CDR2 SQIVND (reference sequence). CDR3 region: CASSIGPSLQETQYF. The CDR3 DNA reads TGTGCCAGTAGTATAGGCCCGAGCCTCCAAGAGACCCAGTACTTC.

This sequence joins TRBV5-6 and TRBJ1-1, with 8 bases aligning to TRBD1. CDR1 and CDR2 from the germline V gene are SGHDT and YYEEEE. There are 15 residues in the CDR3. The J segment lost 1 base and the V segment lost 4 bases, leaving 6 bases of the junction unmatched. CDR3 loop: CASSPIDRGNTEAFF. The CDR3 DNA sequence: TGTGCCAGCAGCCCGATAGACAGGGGGAACACTGAAGCTTTCTTT. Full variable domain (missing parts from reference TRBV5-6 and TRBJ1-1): DAGVTQSPTHLIKTRGQQVTLRCSPKSGHDTVSWYQQALGQGPQFIFQYYEEEERQRGNFPDRFSGHQFPNYSSELNVNALLLGDSALYLCASSPIDRGNTEAFFGQGTRLTVV.

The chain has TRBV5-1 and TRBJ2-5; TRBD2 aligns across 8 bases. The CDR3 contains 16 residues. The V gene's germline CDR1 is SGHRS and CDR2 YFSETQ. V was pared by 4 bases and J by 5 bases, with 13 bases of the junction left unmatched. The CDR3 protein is CASSPRVGGAGETQYF. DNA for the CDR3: TGCGCCAGCAGCCCGCGTGTCGGGGGGGCTGGTGAGACCCAGTACTTC.

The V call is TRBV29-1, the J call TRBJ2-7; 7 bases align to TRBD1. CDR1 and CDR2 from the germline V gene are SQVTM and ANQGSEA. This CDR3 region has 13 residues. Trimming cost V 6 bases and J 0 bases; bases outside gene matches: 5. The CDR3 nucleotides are TGCAGCGTCCTTACAGGGGACTCCTACGAGCAGTACTTC. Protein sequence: CSVLTGDSYEQYF.

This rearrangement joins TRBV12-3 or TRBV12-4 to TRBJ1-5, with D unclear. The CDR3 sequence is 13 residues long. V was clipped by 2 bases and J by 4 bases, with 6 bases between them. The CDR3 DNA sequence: TGTGCCAGCAGTTTAATAGAAAATCAGCCCCAGCATTTT. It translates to CASSLIENQPQHF.

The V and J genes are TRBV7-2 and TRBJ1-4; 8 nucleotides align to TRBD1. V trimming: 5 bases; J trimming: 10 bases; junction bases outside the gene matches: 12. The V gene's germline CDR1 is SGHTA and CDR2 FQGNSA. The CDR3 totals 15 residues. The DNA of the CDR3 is TGTGCCAGCAGCCCCGAACAGGGGGTGATAGGAAAACTGTTTTTT. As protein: CASSPEQGVIGKLFF. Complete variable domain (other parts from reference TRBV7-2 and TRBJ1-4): GAGVSQSPSNKVTEKGKDVELRCDPISGHTALYWYRQSLGQGLEFLIYFQGNSAPDKSGLPSDRFSAERTGGSVSTLTIQRTQQEDSAVYLCASSPEQGVIGKLFFGSGTQLSVL.

The CDR3 spells CASTQGGRSREPQHF. The CDR3 nucleotides read TGTGCCAGTACCCAAGGGGGAAGGTCCAGGGAGCCCCAGCATTTT. The chain carries TRBV19 and TRBJ1-5, with TRBD1 as a possible D gene (6 bases). Trimming took 7 bases from V and 8 from J, leaving 21 bases between them. Germline CDR1 reads LNHDA; CDR2 reads SQIVND (reference sequence). The CDR3 spans 15 residues. Full variable domain (outside the CDR3, taken from reference TRBV19 and TRBJ1-5): DGGITQSPKYLFRKEGQNVTLSCEQNLNHDAMYWYRQDPGQGLRLIYYSQIVNDFQKGDIAEGYSVSREKKESFPLTVTSAQKNPTAFYLCASTQGGRSREPQHFGDGTRLSIL.

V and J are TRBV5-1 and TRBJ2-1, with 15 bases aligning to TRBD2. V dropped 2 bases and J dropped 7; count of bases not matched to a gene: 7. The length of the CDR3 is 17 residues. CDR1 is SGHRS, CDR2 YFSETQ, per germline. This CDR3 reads CASSLFIGLAGGNEQFF. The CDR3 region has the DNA TGCGCCAGCAGCTTATTCATCGGACTAGCGGGGGGGAATGAGCAGTTCTTC.

The CDR3 sequence: CASSRVEDYGYTF. In DNA, the CDR3 is TGTGCCAGCAGCCGGGTTGAGGACTATGGCTACACCTTC. The chain has TRBV7-9 and TRBJ1-2, with D uncertain. Trimming stripped 5 bases from V and 3 bases from J, with 10 bases between. Germline V gene sequence: CDR1 SEHNR, CDR2 FQNEAQ (reference sequence). The CDR3 has 13 residues.

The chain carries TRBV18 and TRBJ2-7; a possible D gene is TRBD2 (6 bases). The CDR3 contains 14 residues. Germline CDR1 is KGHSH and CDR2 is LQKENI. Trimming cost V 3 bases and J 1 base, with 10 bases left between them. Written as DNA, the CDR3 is TGTGCCAGCTCACCGGGACTGAGTTCCTACGAGCAGTACTTC. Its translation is CASSPGLSSYEQYF.

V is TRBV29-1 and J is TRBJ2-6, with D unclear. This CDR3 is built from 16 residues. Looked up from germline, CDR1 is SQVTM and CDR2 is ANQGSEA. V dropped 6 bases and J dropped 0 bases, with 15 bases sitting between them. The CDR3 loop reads CSVRLLADSGANVLTF. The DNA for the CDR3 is TGCAGCGTGAGATTACTCGCCGACTCTGGGGCCAACGTCCTGACTTTC.

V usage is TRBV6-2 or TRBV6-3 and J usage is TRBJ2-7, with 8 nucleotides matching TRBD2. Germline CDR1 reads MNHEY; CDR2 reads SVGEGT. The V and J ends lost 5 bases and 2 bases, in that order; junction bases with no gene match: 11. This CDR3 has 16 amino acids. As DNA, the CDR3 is TGTGCCAGCAGTGATCCCGGGGGGGCGAAAACCTACGAGCAGTACTTC. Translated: CASSDPGGAKTYEQYF.

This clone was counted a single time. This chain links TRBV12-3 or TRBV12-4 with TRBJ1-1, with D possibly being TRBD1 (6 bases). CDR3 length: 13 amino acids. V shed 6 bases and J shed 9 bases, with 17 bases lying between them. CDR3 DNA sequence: TGTGCCAGCAGCCCATGGGGGGGCTCGCAAGCTTTCTTT. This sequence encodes CASSPWGGSQAFF.

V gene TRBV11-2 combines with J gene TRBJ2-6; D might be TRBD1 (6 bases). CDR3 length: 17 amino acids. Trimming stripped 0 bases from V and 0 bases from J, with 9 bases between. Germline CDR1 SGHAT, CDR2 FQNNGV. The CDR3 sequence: CASSLEWGRSGANVLTF. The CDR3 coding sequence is TGTGCCAGCAGCTTAGAGTGGGGGCGCTCTGGGGCCAACGTCCTGACTTTC.

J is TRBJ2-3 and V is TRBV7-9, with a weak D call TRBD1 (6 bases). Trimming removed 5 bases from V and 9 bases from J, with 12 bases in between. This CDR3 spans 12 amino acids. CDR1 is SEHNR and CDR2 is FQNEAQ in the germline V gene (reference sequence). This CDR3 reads CASSPGDGTQYF. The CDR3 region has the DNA TGTGCCAGCAGCCCAGGGGACGGGACGCAGTATTTT.

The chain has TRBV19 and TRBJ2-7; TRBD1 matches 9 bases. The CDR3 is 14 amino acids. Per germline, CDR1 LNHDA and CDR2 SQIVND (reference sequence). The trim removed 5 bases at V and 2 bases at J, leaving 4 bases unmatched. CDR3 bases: TGTGCCAGTAGTCTAACAGGGGGCCCCTACGAGCAGTACTTC. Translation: CASSLTGGPYEQYF.